This T cell receptor (beta chain) stems from a study of regulatory T cells in long-lasting Graves disease. Both iRepertoire HTBI primers and Arm-PCR of CDR3 regions were used to build the TCR beta libraries. In TCRdb, the multiplex PCR reads were re-called with MiXCR into one record per CDR3 protein. The sample lists some 370,000 distinct CDR3 sequences; about 10% were seen once. As for time point: newly diagnosed GD, antithyroid drugs for less than 3 months. PBMCs were the source of the RNA used for TCR sequencing. Germline V gives CDR1 SGHRS, CDR2 YFSETQ. This CDR3 is built from 16 residues. Trimming cost V 2 bases and J 8 bases; bases outside gene matches: 12. Another study also made use of these data, one on T cells in Graves' hyperthyroidism and ophthalmopathy.

This chain uses TRBV5-1 with TRBJ2-1; 8 bases fit TRBD2. This sequence originates from a woman under 30 with Graves disease. Sequenced material: peripheral blood mononuclear cells (PBMCs), taken at new diagnosis, from a patient treated with antithyroid drugs. This chain's CDR3 is CASSLGLALKLDEQFF. The CDR3 DNA sequence: TGCGCCAGCAGCTTAGGACTAGCTCTGAAGCTCGATGAGCAGTTCTTC.